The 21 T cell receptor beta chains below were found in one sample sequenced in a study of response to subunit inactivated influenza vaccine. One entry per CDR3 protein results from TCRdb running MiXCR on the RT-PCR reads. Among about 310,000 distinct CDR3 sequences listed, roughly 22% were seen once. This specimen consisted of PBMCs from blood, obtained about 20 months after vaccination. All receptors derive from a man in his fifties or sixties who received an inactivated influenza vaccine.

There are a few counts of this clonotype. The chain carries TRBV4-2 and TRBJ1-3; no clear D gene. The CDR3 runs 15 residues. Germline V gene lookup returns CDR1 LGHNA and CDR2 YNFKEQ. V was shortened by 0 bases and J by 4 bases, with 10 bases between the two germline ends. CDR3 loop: CASSQENRLGNTIYF. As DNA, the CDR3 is TGTGCCAGCAGCCAAGAGAATAGGTTGGGAAACACCATATATTTT.

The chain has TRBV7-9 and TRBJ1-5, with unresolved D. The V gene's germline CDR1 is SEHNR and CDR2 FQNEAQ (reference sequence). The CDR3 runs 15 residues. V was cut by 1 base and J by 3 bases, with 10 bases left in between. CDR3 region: CASSLGSGPNQPQHF. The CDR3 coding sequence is TGTGCCAGCAGCTTAGGGTCCGGGCCCAATCAGCCCCAGCATTTT. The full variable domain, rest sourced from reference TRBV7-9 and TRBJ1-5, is DTGVSQNPRHKITKRGQNVTFRCDPISEHNRLYWYRQTLGQGPEFLTYFQNEAQLEKSRLLSDRFSAERPKGSFSTLEIQRTEQGDSAMYLCASSLGSGPNQPQHFGDGTRLSIL.

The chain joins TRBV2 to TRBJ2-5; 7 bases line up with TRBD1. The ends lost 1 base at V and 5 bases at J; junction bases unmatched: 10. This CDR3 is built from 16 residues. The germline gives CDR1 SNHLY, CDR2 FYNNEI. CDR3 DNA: TGTGCCAGCAGTGAAGAGGGACAGTTCGAATGGGAGACCCAGTACTTC. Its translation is CASSEEGQFEWETQYF.

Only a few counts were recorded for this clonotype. The CDR3 spells CATSRVDSGNTIYF. CDR3 DNA sequence: TGTGCCACCAGCAGAGTAGACTCTGGAAACACCATATATTTT. This rearrangement joins TRBV15 to TRBJ1-3; unclear D gene. The germline V gene has CDR1 LNHNV and CDR2 YYDKDF (reference sequence). The CDR3 is 14 residues long. Trimming took 1 base from V and 0 from J, leaving 4 bases between them.

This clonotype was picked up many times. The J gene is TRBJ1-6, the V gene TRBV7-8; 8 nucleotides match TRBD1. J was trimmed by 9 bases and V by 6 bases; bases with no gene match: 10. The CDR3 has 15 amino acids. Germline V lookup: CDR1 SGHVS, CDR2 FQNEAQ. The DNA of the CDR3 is TGTGCCAGCAGGGATCAGACAGGGGTCGGTTCACCCCTCCACTTT. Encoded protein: CASRDQTGVGSPLHF.

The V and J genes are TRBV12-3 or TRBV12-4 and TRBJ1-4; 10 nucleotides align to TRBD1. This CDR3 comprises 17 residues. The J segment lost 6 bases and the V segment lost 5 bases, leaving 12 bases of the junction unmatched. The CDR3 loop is CASSPSRDRGVHEKLFF. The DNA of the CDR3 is TGTGCCAGCAGTCCGTCGCGGGACAGGGGAGTTCATGAAAAACTGTTTTTT.

This CDR3 is CSARDRGLDGYTF. The CDR3 DNA reads as TGCAGTGCTAGGGACAGGGGGCTCGATGGCTACACCTTC. This chain joins TRBV20-1 and TRBJ1-2; 11 positions match TRBD1. V lost 3 bases and J lost 6; bases outside the gene matches: 3. This CDR3 region has 13 residues. The germline CDR1 and CDR2 sequences are DFQATT and SNEGSKA (reference sequence).

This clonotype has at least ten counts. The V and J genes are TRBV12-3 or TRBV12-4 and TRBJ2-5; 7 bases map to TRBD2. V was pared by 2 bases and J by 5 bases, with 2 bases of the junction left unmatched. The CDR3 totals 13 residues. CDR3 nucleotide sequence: TGTGCCAGCAGTTTACCCGGGGGGGAGACCCAGTACTTC. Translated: CASSLPGGETQYF.

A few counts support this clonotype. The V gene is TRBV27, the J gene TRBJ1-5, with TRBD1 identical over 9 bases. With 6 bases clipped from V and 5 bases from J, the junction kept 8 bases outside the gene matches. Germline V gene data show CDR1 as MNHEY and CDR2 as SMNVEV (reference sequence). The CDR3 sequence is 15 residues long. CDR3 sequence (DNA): TGTGCCAGCAGACGGGGACAGGGTATCGATCAGCCCCAGCATTTT. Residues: CASRRGQGIDQPQHF.

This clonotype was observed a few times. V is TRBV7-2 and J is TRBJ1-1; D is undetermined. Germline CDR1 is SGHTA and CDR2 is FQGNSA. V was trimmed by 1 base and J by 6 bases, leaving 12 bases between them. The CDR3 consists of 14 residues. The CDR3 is CASSLGSRFSEAFF. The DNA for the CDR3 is TGTGCCAGCAGCTTAGGGTCTCGGTTTTCTGAAGCTTTCTTT. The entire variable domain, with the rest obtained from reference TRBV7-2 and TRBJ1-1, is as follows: GAGVSQSPSNKVTEKGKDVELRCDPISGHTALYWYRQSLGQGLEFLIYFQGNSAPDKSGLPSDRFSAERTGGSVSTLTIQRTQQEDSAVYLCASSLGSRFSEAFFGQGTRLTVV.

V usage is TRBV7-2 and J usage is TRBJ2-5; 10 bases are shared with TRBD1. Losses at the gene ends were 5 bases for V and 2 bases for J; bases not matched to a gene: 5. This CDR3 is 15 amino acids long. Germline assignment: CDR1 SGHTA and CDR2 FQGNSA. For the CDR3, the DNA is TGTGCCAGCAGCCCCGGACAGGGGGTACAAGAGACCCAGTACTTC. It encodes CASSPGQGVQETQYF.

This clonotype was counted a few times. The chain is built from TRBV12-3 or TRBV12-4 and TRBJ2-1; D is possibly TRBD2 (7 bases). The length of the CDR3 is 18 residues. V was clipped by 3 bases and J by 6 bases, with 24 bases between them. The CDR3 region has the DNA TGTGCCAGCAGTTTTGTGGCGCGGGGGCCCTACAAACGCAATGAGCAGTTCTTC. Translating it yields CASSFVARGPYKRNEQFF.

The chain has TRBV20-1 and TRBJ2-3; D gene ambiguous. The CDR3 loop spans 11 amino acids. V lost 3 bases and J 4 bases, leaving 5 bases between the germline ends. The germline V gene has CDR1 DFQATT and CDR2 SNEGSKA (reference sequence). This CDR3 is CSARGSDTQYF. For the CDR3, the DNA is TGCAGTGCTAGGGGCTCAGATACGCAGTATTTT.

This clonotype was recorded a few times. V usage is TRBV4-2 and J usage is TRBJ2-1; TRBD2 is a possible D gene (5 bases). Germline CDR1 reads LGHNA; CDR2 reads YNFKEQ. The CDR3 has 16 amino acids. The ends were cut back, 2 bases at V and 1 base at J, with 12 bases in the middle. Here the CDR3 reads CASSQPVRGSYNEQFF. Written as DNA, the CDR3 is TGTGCCAGCAGCCAACCCGTCCGGGGTTCCTACAATGAGCAGTTCTTC.

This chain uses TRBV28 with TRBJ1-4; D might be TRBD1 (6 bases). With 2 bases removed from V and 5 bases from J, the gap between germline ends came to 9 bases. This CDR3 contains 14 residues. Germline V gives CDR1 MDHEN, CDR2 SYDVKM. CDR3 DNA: TGTGCCAGCAGTTTAGCCGGACAGAATGAAAAACTGTTTTTT. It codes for CASSLAGQNEKLFF.

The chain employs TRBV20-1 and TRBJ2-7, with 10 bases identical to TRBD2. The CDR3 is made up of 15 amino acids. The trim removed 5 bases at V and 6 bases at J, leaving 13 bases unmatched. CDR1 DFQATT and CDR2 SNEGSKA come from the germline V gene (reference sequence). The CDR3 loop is CSAQDLAGVPVEQYF. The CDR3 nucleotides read TGCAGTGCTCAGGATCTAGCGGGAGTGCCGGTCGAGCAGTACTTC.

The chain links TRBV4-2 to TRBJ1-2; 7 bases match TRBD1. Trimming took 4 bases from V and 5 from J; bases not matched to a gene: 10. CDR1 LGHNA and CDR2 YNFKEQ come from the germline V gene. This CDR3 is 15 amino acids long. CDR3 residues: CASSPSQGVRYGYTF. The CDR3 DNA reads TGTGCCAGCAGCCCCTCCCAGGGGGTCAGGTATGGCTACACCTTC.

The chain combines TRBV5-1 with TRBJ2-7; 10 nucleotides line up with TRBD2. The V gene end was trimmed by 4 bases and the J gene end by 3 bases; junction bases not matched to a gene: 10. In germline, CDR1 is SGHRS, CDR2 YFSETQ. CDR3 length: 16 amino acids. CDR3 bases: TGCGCCAGCAGCCAGAATAGCGGGGGGATCCTCTACGAGCAGTACTTC. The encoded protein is CASSQNSGGILYEQYF.

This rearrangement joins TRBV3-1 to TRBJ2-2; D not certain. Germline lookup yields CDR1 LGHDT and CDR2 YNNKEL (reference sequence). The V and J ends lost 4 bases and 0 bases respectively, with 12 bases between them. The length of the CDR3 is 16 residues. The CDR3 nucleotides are TGTGCCAGCAGCCTTTTGGCGGCCACGAACACCGGGGAGCTGTTTTTT. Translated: CASSLLAATNTGELFF. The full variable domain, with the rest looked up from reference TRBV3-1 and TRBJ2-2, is DTAVSQTPKYLVTQMGNDKSIKCEQNLGHDTMYWYKQDSKKFLKIMFSYNNKELIINETVPNRFSPKSPDKAHLNLHINSLELGDSAVYFCASSLLAATNTGELFFGEGSRLTVL.

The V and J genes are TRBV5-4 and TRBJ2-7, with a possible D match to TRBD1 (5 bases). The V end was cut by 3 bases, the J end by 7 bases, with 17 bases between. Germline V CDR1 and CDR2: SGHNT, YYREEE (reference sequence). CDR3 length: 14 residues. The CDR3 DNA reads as TGTGCCAGCAGCTCGGACACTGGTGGATTGGAGCAGTACTTC. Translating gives CASSSDTGGLEQYF. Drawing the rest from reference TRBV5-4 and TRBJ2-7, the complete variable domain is ETGVTQSPTHLIKTRGQQVTLRCSSQSGHNTVSWYQQALGQGPQFIFQYYREEENGRGNFPPRFSGLQFPNYSSELNVNALELDDSALYLCASSSDTGGLEQYFGPGTRLTVT.

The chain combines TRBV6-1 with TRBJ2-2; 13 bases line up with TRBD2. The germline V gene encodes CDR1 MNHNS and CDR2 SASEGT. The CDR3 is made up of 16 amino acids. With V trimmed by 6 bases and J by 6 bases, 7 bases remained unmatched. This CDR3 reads CASSKGTSGVPGELFF. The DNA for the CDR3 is TGTGCCAGCAGCAAGGGGACTAGCGGGGTTCCCGGGGAGCTGTTTTTT.